Listed below are T cell receptor beta chains from one sample, sequenced in a study of shared clonotypes between healthy human individuals. Sequencing used immunoSEQ multiplex PCR; TCRdb keeps in-frame clones, though not all of them. The data show 470,000 or so clones, around four fifths seen once. Sequencing was carried out using PBMCs. Every receptor here comes from a woman in her forties in good health. Some clones in this sample may be carry-over from other donors' samples. CDR3s include the opening cysteine and the closing phenylalanine or tryptophan. A D gene is named only where the DNA matches it firmly. Size tells how often a clone was seen (once, few, many) or the class of an expanded clone, and some rows leave it out.

J gene,V gene,D gene,clone size,CDR3 DNA,CDR3 protein
TRBJ2-5,TRBV7-9,-,-,TGTGCCAGCAGCTTAGGGAATTGGGAGACCCAGTACTTC,CASSLGNWETQYF
TRBJ2-7,TRBV6-1,TRBD2,-,TGTGCCAGCAGTGAACTAGCGGGACCCTCCTACGAGCAGTACTTC,CASSELAGPSYEQYF
TRBJ2-1,TRBV5-1,TRBD2,-,TGCGCCAGCAGCTTGAGGGCGGGAGGGGATAGCTCCTACAATGAGCAGTTCTTC,CASSLRAGGDSSYNEQFF
TRBJ2-5,TRBV5-1,TRBD1,-,TGCGCCAGCAGCGGACCCGGGACAGGGGCCGAGACCCAGTACTTC,CASSGPGTGAETQYF
TRBJ2-5,TRBV5-1,TRBD1,once,TGCGCCAGCAGCAGCGGACAGGGATCGGGAGAGACCCAGTACTTC,CASSSGQGSGETQYF
TRBJ1-5,TRBV10-1,-,-,TGCGCCAGCAGTGATGGGGATCAGCCCCAGCATTTT,CASSDGDQPQHF
TRBJ1-5,TRBV4-2,TRBD1,-,TGTGCCAGCAGCAAAGACCTCCCAGGGGGCCATCAGCCCCAGCATTTT,CASSKDLPGGHQPQHF
TRBJ2-5,TRBV11-2,-,few,TGTGCCAGCAGCTTAGAACGAGGGGAGACCCAGTACTTC,CASSLERGETQYF
TRBJ2-7,TRBV11-2,-,-,TGTGCCAGCAGCCTACTAGCCTCCTACGAGCAGTACTTC,CASSLLASYEQYF
TRBJ2-3,TRBV5-6,-,-,TGTGCCAGCAGCTTGGTTGCTTCCAGCACAGATACGCAGTATTTT,CASSLVASSTDTQYF
TRBJ2-7,TRBV23-1,-,-,TGCGCCAGCAGTCAATCTTCCAGATGGGGACTGAACTACGAGCAGTACTTC,CASSQSSRWGLNYEQYF
TRBJ1-1,TRBV28,-,-,TGTGCCAGCAGTTTTTGGCCGGAATTTAACACTGAAGCTTTCTTT,CASSFWPEFNTEAFF
TRBJ2-6,TRBV28,-,once,TGTGCCAGCAGTTTCCCTGACAGCCCGAACGTCCTGACTTTC,CASSFPDSPNVLTF
TRBJ1-2,TRBV5-1,-,-,TGCGCCAGCAGCCTGGCGGGGTCTAACTATGGCTACACCTTC,CASSLAGSNYGYTF
TRBJ2-7,TRBV18,TRBD2,once,TGTGCCAGCTCCCCCGGGGGGAGGCCTTACGAGCAGTACTTC,CASSPGGRPYEQYF
TRBJ2-3,TRBV5-6,-,-,TGTGCCAGCAGCACCGGAAGGGCAGATACGCAGTATTTT,CASSTGRADTQYF
TRBJ1-1,TRBV11-3,-,-,TGTGCCAGCAGCTTCCAAATGAACACTGAAGCTTTCTTT,CASSFQMNTEAFF
TRBJ2-6,TRBV28,-,-,TGTGCCAGCAGTTTCCAGGCGGGACGGGACTCTGGGGCCAACGTCCTGACTTTC,CASSFQAGRDSGANVLTF
TRBJ2-7,TRBV7-3,TRBD2,-,TGTGCCAGCAGCTCCGGACTAGCGGGCTCCTACGAGCAGTACTTC,CASSSGLAGSYEQYF
TRBJ2-7,TRBV11-2,TRBD1,-,TGTGCCAGCAGCCAGTCGGGACAGGGGAGAGAGCAGTACTTC,CASSQSGQGREQYF
TRBJ2-7,TRBV5-4,-,-,TGTGCCAGCAGCGGCGGGACAAATCCCTACGAGCAGTACTTC,CASSGGTNPYEQYF
TRBJ2-6,TRBV19,-,-,TGTGCCAGCACCGGGGGCGGGAGTCCTTCTGGGGCCAACGTCCTGACTTTC,CASTGGGSPSGANVLTF
TRBJ2-1,TRBV10-3,-,-,TGTGCCATCAGTGCGGAGTCCTACAATGAGCAGTTCTTC,CAISAESYNEQFF
TRBJ1-2,TRBV4-1,-,few,TGCGCCAGCAGCCAAGAGGGGGGCGACAGCGCGCGGGGCTACACCTTC,CASSQEGGDSARGYTF